Below, 2 T cell receptor beta chains from the same sample are listed, as sequenced in a study of neurological immune-mediated disorders (dated by TCRdb to the late 2010s). This specimen's time point label, per the study, means: technical triplicate 1. Library preparation was by 5' RACE. This sample was sequenced with an Illumina HiSeq 2500. Clones were called with MiXCR by TCRdb after fastp trimmed the public reads at Q25, and only in-frame beta chains were retained. Rows with one shared CDR3 protein collapse into an entry with the most common genes and DNA. The sample profile shows tens of thousands of distinct CDR3 sequences; 11% of them were found once. The top ten clones comprise approximately 3.5% of the sample. Material: PBMCs. The receptors derive from a man in his 60s with HTLV-1-associated myelopathy (HAM/TSP).

CDR3 nucleotide sequence: TGTGCCAGCAGCCTCAGGGACAGGGGCACCGGGGAGCTGTTTTTT. Its translation: CASSLRDRGTGELFF. The chain is built from TRBV11-2 and TRBJ2-2; 10 bases align to TRBD1. V gave up 5 bases and J gave up 4 bases; unmatched junction bases: 4. Germline V gene lookup returns CDR1 SGHAT and CDR2 FQNNGV. The CDR3 covers 15 residues.

This clonotype was recorded many times. The V and J genes are TRBV5-1 and TRBJ2-4; 12 nucleotides match TRBD1. V shed 4 bases, J shed 11 bases, and the junction held 10 bases outside the gene matches. The length of the CDR3 is 15 residues. Germline-derived CDR1 and CDR2 are SGHRS and YFSETQ. CDR3 sequence: CASSLIPGQGAFQYF. CDR3 DNA: TGCGCCAGCAGCCTCATCCCGGGACAGGGGGCGTTTCAGTACTTC.